These 14 T cell receptor beta chains came from one sample sequenced in a study of technical replicates of blood from a handful of donors. TCRdb's table, derived via immunoSEQ multiplex PCR, lists solely in-frame clones and lacks some. The sample shows tens of thousands of clones, 94% of them seen only once. What was sequenced was T cells isolated from PBMCs. The receptors were sampled from a human donor in good health.

This rearrangement joins TRBV27 to TRBJ2-7, with 9 bases matching TRBD2. V dropped 4 bases and J dropped 6; count of bases not matched to a gene: 16. From germline, CDR1 is MNHEY and CDR2 SMNVEV (reference sequence). The CDR3 extends over 17 amino acids. The CDR3 protein is CASSSPGYGGRGFEQYF. The CDR3 DNA is TGTGCCAGCAGTTCGCCCGGGTATGGCGGGAGGGGCTTCGAGCAGTACTTC.

The J gene is TRBJ1-1, the V gene TRBV7-9, with 7 nucleotides matching TRBD1. J lost 0 bases, V lost 3 bases, and 1 base had no gene match. Germline CDR1 reads SEHNR; CDR2 reads FQNEAQ (reference sequence). The CDR3 covers 14 residues. This CDR3 is CASSLGQMNTEAFF. The CDR3 DNA follows: TGTGCCAGCAGCTTGGGACAGATGAACACTGAAGCTTTCTTT.

V and J are TRBV28 and TRBJ1-2; tentative D call: TRBD1 (6 bases). Deletions cut 2 bases from V and 7 bases from J, with 11 bases between. The CDR3 extends over 13 amino acids. Germline assignment: CDR1 MDHEN and CDR2 SYDVKM. The CDR3 nucleotides read TGTGCCAGCAGTTTAGGCAGGGGCGGTGGCTACACCTTC. Encoded protein: CASSLGRGGGYTF.

The chain recombines TRBV2 with TRBJ2-2; a weak D match, TRBD2 (6 bases). This CDR3 has 14 residues. The germline CDR1 and CDR2 sequences are SNHLY and FYNNEI. V shed 5 bases and J shed 3 bases, with 10 bases lying between them. CDR3 protein: CASSRDSYTGELFF. CDR3 sequence (DNA): TGTGCCAGCAGTCGGGACTCATACACCGGGGAGCTGTTTTTT.

V usage is TRBV15 and J usage is TRBJ2-7; perhaps TRBD2 as D (5 bases). The germline V and J ends were trimmed by 0 bases and 2 bases, with 11 bases remaining between them. The CDR3 spans 15 residues. CDR1 LNHNV and CDR2 YYDKDF come from the germline V gene (reference sequence). CDR3 bases: TGTGCCACCAGCAGAGATCGAGGGCAGGCCTACGAGCAGTACTTC. Protein: CATSRDRGQAYEQYF.

The chain recombines TRBV27 with TRBJ2-2, with a weak D call TRBD2 (6 bases). The CDR3 has 14 amino acids. Per the germline V gene, CDR1 is MNHEY and CDR2 is SMNVEV (reference sequence). Trimming shortened V by 7 bases and J by 10 bases, and 19 bases separated the two germline ends. The CDR3 spells CASTTSLGGQELFF. The CDR3 DNA follows: TGTGCCAGCACTACGAGTTTGGGGGGTCAGGAGCTGTTTTTT.

The rearrangement links TRBV7-8 to TRBJ1-2; TRBD1 might be the D (6 bases). V lost 7 bases, J lost 4 bases, and 16 bases lay in between. This CDR3 has 14 amino acids. The germline V gene encodes CDR1 SGHVS and CDR2 FQNEAQ. CDR3 protein: CASTPGHLSYGYTF. The CDR3 coding sequence is TGTGCCAGCACCCCGGGACATCTCAGCTATGGCTACACCTTC. The full variable domain, in which reference TRBV7-8 and TRBJ1-2 provide the parts outside the CDR3, is GAGVSQSPRYKVAKRGQDVALRCDPISGHVSLFWYQQALGQGPEFLTYFQNEAQLDKSGLPSDRFFAERPEGSVSTLKIQRTQQEDSAVYLCASTPGHLSYGYTFGSGTRLTVV.

This chain links TRBV11-3 with TRBJ2-7; D perhaps matches TRBD1 (6 bases). The CDR3 extends over 15 amino acids. The V and J ends lost 2 bases and 0 bases respectively, with 11 bases between them. Germline CDR1 reads SGHNT; CDR2 reads YENEEA. The CDR3 loop is CASSLLGANSYEQYF. CDR3 bases: TGTGCCAGCAGCTTACTGGGGGCGAACTCCTACGAGCAGTACTTC.

The V call is TRBV15, the J call TRBJ2-1; 14 bases line up with TRBD2. From germline, CDR1 is LNHNV and CDR2 YYDKDF (reference sequence). The V segment lost 0 bases and the J segment 7 bases; nucleotides outside the gene matches: 5. The CDR3 length is 17 residues. The CDR3, as DNA: TGTGCCACCAGCAGAGAGGGACTAGCGGGAGTGGGTAATGAGCAGTTCTTC. Protein: CATSREGLAGVGNEQFF.

The rearrangement links TRBV7-8 to TRBJ2-3, with TRBD2 identical over 12 bases. The trim removed 6 bases at V and 2 bases at J, leaving 6 bases unmatched. This CDR3 comprises 16 residues. CDR1 is SGHVS and CDR2 is FQNEAQ in the germline V gene. The CDR3 here is CASSLLAGGLTDTQYF. The CDR3 DNA follows: TGTGCCAGCAGTTTACTAGCGGGGGGACTCACAGATACGCAGTATTTT.

The chain uses TRBV28 and TRBJ2-7, with TRBD2 matching 10 bases. The CDR3 covers 15 residues. J lost 2 bases, V lost 5 bases, and 6 bases had no gene match. Germline V gene data show CDR1 as MDHEN and CDR2 as SYDVKM. The CDR3 bases are TGTGCCAGCAGTGAAGCGGGAGGGAGGCCCTACGAGCAGTACTTC. Protein sequence: CASSEAGGRPYEQYF.

The chain combines TRBV2 with TRBJ1-4; D not certain. The CDR3 has 14 amino acids. Germline CDR1 and CDR2: SNHLY and FYNNEI. V dropped 5 bases and J dropped 8 bases, with 15 bases sitting between them. CDR3 in DNA: TGTGCCAGCAGTCGCACCCTCGGAGGGGAAAAACTGTTTTTT. As protein: CASSRTLGGEKLFF.

The chain combines TRBV9 with TRBJ2-2; perhaps TRBD2 as D (6 bases). The CDR3 is 16 amino acids. CDR1 is SGDLS and CDR2 is YYNGEE in the germline V gene. V was trimmed by 0 bases and J by 6 bases, leaving 15 bases between them. The CDR3 here is CASSVAAGQGAGELFF. The CDR3 DNA reads as TGTGCCAGCAGCGTAGCGGCGGGGCAGGGCGCCGGGGAGCTGTTTTTT. Together with reference TRBV9 and TRBJ2-2, the CDR3 gives the full variable domain: DSGVTQTPKHLITATGQRVTLRCSPRSGDLSVYWYQQSLDQGLQFLIQYYNGEERAKGNILERFSAQQFPDLHSELNLSSLELGDSALYFCASSVAAGQGAGELFFGEGSRLTVL.

The sample holds one count of this clone. J is TRBJ2-4 and V is TRBV5-1; 7 bases fit TRBD2. The CDR3 is 16 amino acids. Trimming at V came to 2 bases and at J to 0 bases, leaving 5 bases not matched to a gene. Germline V lookup: CDR1 SGHRS, CDR2 YFSETQ. CDR3 nucleotide sequence: TGCGCCAGCAGCTTAGGGGACTACTTAGCCAAAAACATTCAGTACTTC. Translated, it gives CASSLGDYLAKNIQYF.